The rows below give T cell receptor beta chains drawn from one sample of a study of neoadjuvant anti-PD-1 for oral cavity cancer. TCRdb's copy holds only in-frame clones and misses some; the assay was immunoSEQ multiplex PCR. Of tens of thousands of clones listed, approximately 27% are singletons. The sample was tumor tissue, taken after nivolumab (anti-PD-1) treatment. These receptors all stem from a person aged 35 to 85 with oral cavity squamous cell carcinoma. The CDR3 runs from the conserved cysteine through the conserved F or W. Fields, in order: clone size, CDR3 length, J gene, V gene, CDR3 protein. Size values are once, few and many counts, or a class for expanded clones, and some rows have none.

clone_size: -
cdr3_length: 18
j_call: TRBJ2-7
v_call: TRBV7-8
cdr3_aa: CASSLRTSGSQFYYEQYF

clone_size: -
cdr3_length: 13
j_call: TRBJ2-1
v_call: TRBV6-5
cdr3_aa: CASGWTRTREQFF

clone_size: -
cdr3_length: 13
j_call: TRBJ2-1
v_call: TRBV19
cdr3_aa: CASSIRSGTEQFF

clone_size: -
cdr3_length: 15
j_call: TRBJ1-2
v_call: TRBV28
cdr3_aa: CASSPASGQGHGYTF

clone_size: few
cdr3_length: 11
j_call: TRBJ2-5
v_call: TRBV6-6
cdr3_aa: CAIRLGQTQYF

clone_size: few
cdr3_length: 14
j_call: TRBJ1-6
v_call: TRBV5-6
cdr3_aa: CASSLGSPNSPLHF

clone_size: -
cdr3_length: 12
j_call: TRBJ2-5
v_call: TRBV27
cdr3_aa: CAIGTGGQTQYF

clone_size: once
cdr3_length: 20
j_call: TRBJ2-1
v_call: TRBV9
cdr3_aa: CASSPRTGVFRTSGYNEQFF

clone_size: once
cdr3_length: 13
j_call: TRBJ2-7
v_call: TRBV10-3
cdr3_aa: CAISESDEHEQYF

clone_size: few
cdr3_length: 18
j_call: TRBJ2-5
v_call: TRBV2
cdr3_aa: CASSKSLHLRASQETQYF

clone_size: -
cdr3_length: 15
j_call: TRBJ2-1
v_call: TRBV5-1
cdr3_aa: CASSLDFGAYNEQFF

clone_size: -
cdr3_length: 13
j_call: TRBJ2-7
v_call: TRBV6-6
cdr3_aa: CASRGGLDYEQYF

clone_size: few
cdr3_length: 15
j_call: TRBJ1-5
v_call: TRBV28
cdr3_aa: CASMKRGLGNQPQHF

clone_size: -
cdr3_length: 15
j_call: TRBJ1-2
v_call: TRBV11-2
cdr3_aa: CASSLEGAANYGYTF

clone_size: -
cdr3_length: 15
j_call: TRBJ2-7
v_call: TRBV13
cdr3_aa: CASSFGLAGSDEQYF

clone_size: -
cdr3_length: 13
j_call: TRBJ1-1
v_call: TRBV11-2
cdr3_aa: CASSLRQRTEAFF

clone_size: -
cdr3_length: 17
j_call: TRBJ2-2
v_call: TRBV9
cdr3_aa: CASSGSGRWTNTGELFF

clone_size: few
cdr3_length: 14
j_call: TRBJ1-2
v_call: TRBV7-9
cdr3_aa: CASSSTAVGFGYTF

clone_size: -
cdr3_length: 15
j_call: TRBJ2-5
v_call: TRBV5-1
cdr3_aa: CASSLVGLAGETQYF

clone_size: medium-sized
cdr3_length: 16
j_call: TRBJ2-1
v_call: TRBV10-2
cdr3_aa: CASGPLSGGRFNEQFF

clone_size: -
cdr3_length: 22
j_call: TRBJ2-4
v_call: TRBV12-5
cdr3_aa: CASGLVRVWRQIEHVAKNIQYF

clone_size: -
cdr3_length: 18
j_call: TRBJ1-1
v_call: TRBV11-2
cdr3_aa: CASSWGTGTGWRSTEAFF

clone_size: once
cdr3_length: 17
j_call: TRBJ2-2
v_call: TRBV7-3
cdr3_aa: CASSLMMRETGTGELFF

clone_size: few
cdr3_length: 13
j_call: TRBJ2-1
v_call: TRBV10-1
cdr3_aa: CASGAFGFNEQFF

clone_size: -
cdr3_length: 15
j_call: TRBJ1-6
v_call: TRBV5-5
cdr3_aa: CASSSDGFYNSPLHF

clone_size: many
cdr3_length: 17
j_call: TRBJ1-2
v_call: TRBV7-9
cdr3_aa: CASSSGTGGVISYGYTF

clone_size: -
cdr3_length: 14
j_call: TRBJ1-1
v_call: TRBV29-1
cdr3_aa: CSVHKQGGDTEAFF

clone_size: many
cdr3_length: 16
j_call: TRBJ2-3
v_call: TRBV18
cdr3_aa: CASSPGLAIPPDTQYF

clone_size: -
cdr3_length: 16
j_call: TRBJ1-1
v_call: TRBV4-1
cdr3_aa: CASSQGFASMNTEAFF